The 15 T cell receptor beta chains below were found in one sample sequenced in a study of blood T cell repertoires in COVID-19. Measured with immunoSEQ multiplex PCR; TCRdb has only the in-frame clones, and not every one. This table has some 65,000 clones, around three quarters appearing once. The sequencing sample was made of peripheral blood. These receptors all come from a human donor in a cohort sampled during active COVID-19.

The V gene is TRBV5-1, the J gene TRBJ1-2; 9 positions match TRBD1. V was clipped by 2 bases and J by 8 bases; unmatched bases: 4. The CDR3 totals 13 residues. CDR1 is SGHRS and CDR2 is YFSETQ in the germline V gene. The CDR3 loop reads CASSLQGAEGYTF. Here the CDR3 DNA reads TGCGCCAGCAGCTTACAGGGGGCCGAGGGCTACACCTTC.

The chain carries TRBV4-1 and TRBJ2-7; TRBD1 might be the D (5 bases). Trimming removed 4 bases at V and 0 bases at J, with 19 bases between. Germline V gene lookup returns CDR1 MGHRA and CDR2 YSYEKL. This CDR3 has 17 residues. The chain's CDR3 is CASSPYDPGNPSYEQYF. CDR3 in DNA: TGCGCCAGCAGCCCATATGACCCAGGGAACCCCTCCTACGAGCAGTACTTC.

The CDR3 loop reads CASKGAGTEAFF. CDR3 coding DNA: TGCGCCAGCAAGGGGGCCGGCACTGAAGCTTTCTTT. This chain uses TRBV10-2 with TRBJ1-1; 7 bases line up with TRBD1. Losses at the gene ends were 7 bases for V and 4 bases for J; bases not matched to a gene: 3. The CDR3 runs 12 residues. CDR1 and CDR2 from the germline V gene are WSHSY and SAAADI.

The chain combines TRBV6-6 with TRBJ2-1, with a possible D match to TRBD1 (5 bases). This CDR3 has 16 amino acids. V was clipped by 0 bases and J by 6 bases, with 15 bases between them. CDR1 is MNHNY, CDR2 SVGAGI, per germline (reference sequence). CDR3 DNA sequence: TGTGCCAGCAGTTACTCCTCAGGGTTTGTCTCCAATGAGCAGTTCTTC. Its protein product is CASSYSSGFVSNEQFF.

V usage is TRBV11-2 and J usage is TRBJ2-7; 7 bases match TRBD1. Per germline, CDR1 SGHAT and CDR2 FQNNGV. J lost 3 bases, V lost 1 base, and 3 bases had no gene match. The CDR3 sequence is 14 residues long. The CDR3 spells CASSLAGTDYEQYF. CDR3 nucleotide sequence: TGTGCCAGCAGCTTAGCCGGGACAGACTACGAGCAGTACTTC.

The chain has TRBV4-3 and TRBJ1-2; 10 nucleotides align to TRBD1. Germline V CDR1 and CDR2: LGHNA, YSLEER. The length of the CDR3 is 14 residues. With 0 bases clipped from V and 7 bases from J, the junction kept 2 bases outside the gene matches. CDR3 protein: CASSQDWTGGGYTF. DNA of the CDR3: TGCGCCAGCAGCCAAGACTGGACAGGGGGTGGCTACACCTTC.

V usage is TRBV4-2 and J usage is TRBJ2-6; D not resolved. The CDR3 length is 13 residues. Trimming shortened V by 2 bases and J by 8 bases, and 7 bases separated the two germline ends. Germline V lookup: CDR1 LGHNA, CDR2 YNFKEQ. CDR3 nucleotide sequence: TGTGCCAGCAGCCAACGGTCCCCCAACGTCCTGACTTTC. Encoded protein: CASSQRSPNVLTF.

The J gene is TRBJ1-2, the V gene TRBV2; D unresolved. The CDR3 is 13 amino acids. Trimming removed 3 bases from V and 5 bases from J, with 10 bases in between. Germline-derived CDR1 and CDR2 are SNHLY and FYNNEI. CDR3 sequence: CASSDQRRYGYTF. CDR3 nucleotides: TGTGCCAGCAGTGATCAGAGGAGGTATGGCTACACCTTC.

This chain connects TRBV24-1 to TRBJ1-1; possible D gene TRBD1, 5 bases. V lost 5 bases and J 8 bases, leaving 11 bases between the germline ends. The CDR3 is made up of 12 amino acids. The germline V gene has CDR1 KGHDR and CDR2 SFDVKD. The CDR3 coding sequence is TGTGCCACCAGTGGAAGGGGAACCGAAGCTTTCTTT. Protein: CATSGRGTEAFF.

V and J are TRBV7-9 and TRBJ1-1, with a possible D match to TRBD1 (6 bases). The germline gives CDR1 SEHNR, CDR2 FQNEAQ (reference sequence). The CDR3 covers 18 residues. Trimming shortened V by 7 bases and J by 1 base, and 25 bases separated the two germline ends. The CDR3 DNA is TGTGCCAGCAAACTTGGTACAGGGCGCGGGAGGGAGAACACTGAAGCTTTCTTT. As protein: CASKLGTGRGRENTEAFF.

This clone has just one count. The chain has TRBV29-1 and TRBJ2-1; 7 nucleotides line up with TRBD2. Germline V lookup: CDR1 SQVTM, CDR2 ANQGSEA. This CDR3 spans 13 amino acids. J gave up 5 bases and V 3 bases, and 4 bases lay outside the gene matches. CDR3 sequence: CSVDGRMDNEQFF. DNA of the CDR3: TGCAGCGTTGACGGGAGGATGGACAATGAGCAGTTCTTC.

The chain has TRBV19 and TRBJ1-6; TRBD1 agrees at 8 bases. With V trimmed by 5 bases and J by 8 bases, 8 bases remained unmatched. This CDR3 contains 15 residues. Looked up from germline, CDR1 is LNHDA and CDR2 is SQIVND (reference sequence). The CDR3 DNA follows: TGTGCCAGTAGTTCTCGACAGGGGAGGTATTCACCCCTCCACTTT. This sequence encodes CASSSRQGRYSPLHF.

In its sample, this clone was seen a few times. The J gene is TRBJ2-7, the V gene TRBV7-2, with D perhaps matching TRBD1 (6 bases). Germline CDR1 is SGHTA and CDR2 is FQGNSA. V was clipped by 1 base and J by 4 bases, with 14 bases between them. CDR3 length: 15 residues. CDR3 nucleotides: TGTGCCAGCAGCTTAGACTTAGGCAGGGGATACGAGCAGTACTTC. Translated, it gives CASSLDLGRGYEQYF.

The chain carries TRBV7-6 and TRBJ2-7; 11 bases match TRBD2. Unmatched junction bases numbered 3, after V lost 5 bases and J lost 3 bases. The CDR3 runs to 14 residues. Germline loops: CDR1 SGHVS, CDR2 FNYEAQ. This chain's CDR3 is CASSPTSGGYEQYF. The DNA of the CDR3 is TGTGCCAGCAGCCCAACTAGCGGGGGCTACGAGCAGTACTTC.

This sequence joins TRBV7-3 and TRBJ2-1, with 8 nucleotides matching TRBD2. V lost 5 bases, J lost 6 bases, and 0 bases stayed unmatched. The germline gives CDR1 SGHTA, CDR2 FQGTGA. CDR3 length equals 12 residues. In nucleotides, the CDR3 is TGTGCCAGCAGCCGGGGGGGCAATGAGCAGTTCTTC. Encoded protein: CASSRGGNEQFF. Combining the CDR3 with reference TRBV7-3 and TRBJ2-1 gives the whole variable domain GAGVSQTPSNKVTEKGKYVELRCDPISGHTALYWYRQSLGQGPEFLIYFQGTGAADDSGLPNDRFFAVRPEGSVSTLKIQRTERGDSAVYLCASSRGGNEQFFGPGTRLTVL.